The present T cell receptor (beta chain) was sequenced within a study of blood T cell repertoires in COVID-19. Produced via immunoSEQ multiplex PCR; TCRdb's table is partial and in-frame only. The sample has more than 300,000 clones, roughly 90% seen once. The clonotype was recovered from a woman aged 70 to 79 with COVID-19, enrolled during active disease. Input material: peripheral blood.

The CDR3 DNA sequence: TGTGCCAGCAGTCCTACTAGCGGGGGAACAGATACGCAGTATTTT. Translated: CASSPTSGGTDTQYF. The V call is TRBV7-3, the J call TRBJ2-3, with TRBD2 matching over 11 bases. Germline CDR1 is SGHTA and CDR2 is FQGTGA. This CDR3 contains 15 residues. V dropped 6 bases and J dropped 3; count of bases not matched to a gene: 5.